Following are 23 T cell receptor beta chains from one sample sequenced in a study of radiation and T cells in renal cell carcinoma. Some clones are missing from TCRdb's copy, which holds only in-frame ones; the method was immunoSEQ multiplex PCR. This table has 140,000 to 150,000 clones, around nine tenths appearing once. Stated time point: blood 4 weeks post-SBRT, at nephrectomy. Described treatment: 15 Gy SBRT to primary tumor, nephrectomy 4 weeks later. The source was blood, collected from a patient whose treatment included radiotherapy and nephrectomy. The receptors were sampled from a woman aged 50 to 60 with renal cell carcinoma.

The chain uses TRBV27 and TRBJ2-2; a weak D match, TRBD2 (5 bases). The CDR3 has 15 amino acids. V was trimmed by 8 bases and J by 1 base, leaving 14 bases between them. CDR1 and CDR2 (germline): MNHEY, SMNVEV (reference sequence). The CDR3 here is CASSMSRENTGELFF. CDR3 nucleotide sequence: TGTGCCAGCTCCATGTCGAGGGAGAACACCGGGGAGCTGTTTTTT.

V is TRBV28 and J is TRBJ1-5; maybe TRBD1 (5 bases). The CDR3 has 17 residues. Deletions cut 0 bases from V and 0 bases from J, with 12 bases between. Germline lookup yields CDR1 MDHEN and CDR2 SYDVKM. This CDR3 is CASSLWGGRSSNQPQHF. The DNA for the CDR3 is TGTGCCAGCAGTTTATGGGGGGGAAGGTCTAGCAATCAGCCCCAGCATTTT. Complete variable domain (other parts from reference TRBV28 and TRBJ1-5): DVKVTQSSRYLVKRTGEKVFLECVQDMDHENMFWYRQDPGLGLRLIYFSYDVKMKEKGDIPEGYSVSREKKERFSLILESASTNQTSMYLCASSLWGGRSSNQPQHFGDGTRLSIL.

This chain connects TRBV28 to TRBJ1-1; TRBD1 is a possible D gene (6 bases). CDR3 size: 15 residues. The V and J ends lost 0 bases and 2 bases respectively, with 10 bases between them. Germline lookup yields CDR1 MDHEN and CDR2 SYDVKM. The CDR3 loop is CASSLWSGENTEAFF. In DNA, the CDR3 is TGTGCCAGCAGTTTATGGTCAGGGGAAAACACTGAAGCTTTCTTT.

The CDR3 DNA follows: TGTGCCAGCAGCCAGGGACAGGGAGGGTTTGATGAGCAGTACTTC. Residues: CASSQGQGGFDEQYF. V usage is TRBV7-2 and J usage is TRBJ2-7, with 9 bases that match TRBD1. The V segment lost 5 bases and the J segment 7 bases; nucleotides outside the gene matches: 12. Germline V gene data show CDR1 as SGHTA and CDR2 as FQGNSA. The CDR3 consists of 15 residues.

The chain joins TRBV2 to TRBJ2-6; no definite D call. The CDR3 has 14 residues. Per the germline V gene, CDR1 is SNHLY and CDR2 is FYNNEI. V was clipped by 3 bases and J by 0 bases, with 3 bases between them. As DNA, the CDR3 is TGTGCCAGCAGTGACGGCTCTGGGGCCAACGTCCTGACTTTC. Protein product: CASSDGSGANVLTF.

The genes are TRBV5-1 and TRBJ2-5; 7 nucleotides match TRBD1. J lost 5 bases, V lost 0 bases, and 4 bases had no gene match. CDR1 is SGHRS, CDR2 YFSETQ, per germline. This CDR3 contains 14 residues. This CDR3 reads CASSLGGGRETQYF. CDR3 nucleotide sequence: TGCGCCAGCAGCTTGGGAGGGGGCAGGGAGACCCAGTACTTC.

This clone was seen a handful of times. For the CDR3, the DNA is TGTGCCAGCAGTTCATACGGACAGCAAGGAGCTAATGAAAAACTGTTTTTT. Protein product: CASSSYGQQGANEKLFF. The V gene is TRBV27, the J gene TRBJ1-4; the D gene is possibly TRBD1 (6 bases). V was pared by 4 bases and J by 3 bases, with 18 bases between. Germline V CDR1 and CDR2: MNHEY, SMNVEV (reference sequence). CDR3 length: 17 amino acids.

This clone was seen a handful of times. The chain is built from TRBV11-2 and TRBJ2-3; D is undetermined. CDR3 length: 15 residues. Trimming removed 1 base at V and 2 bases at J, with 10 bases between. CDR1 is SGHAT and CDR2 is FQNNGV in the germline V gene. The CDR3, as DNA: TGTGCCAGCAGCTTAGCCCTAAGTTACACAGATACGCAGTATTTT. This translates into CASSLALSYTDTQYF. Together with reference TRBV11-2 and TRBJ2-3, the CDR3 gives the full variable domain: EAGVAQSPRYKIIEKRQSVAFWCNPISGHATLYWYQQILGQGPKLLIQFQNNGVVDDSQLPKDRFSAERLKGVDSTLKIQPAKLEDSAVYLCASSLALSYTDTQYFGPGTRLTVL.

V usage is TRBV4-3 and J usage is TRBJ1-4; D is uncertain. Looked up from germline, CDR1 is LGHNA and CDR2 is YSLEER. CDR3 size: 15 residues. Deletions cut 0 bases from V and 2 bases from J, with 7 bases between. The CDR3 sequence: CASSQDRRTNEKLFF. CDR3 nucleotide sequence: TGCGCCAGCAGCCAAGATCGAAGGACTAATGAAAAACTGTTTTTT.

This clone appeared a single time. The rearrangement links TRBV6-6 to TRBJ2-3; 8 bases match TRBD1. J was trimmed by 4 bases and V by 2 bases; bases with no gene match: 5. Germline V CDR1 and CDR2: MNHNY, SVGAGI (reference sequence). The CDR3 contains 15 residues. The CDR3 bases are TGTGCCAGCAGTTACCCATCACAGGGGGCAGATACGCAGTATTTT. This sequence encodes CASSYPSQGADTQYF.

The chain carries TRBV19 and TRBJ2-3; possibly TRBD2 for D (5 bases). V lost 4 bases, J lost 3 bases, and 8 bases lay in between. There are 13 residues in the CDR3. Germline V lookup: CDR1 LNHDA, CDR2 SQIVND (reference sequence). The CDR3 sequence: CASSKTGTDTQYF. DNA of the CDR3: TGTGCCAGTAGTAAAACGGGGACAGATACGCAGTATTTT.

V gene TRBV29-1 combines with J gene TRBJ1-3, with a weak D call TRBD1 (5 bases). V was clipped by 4 bases and J by 0 bases, with 10 bases between them. Germline V gene sequence: CDR1 SQVTM, CDR2 ANQGSEA. The length of the CDR3 is 14 residues. The CDR3: CSVVRDASGNTIYF. DNA of the CDR3: TGCAGCGTTGTCCGGGACGCCTCTGGAAACACCATATATTTT.

This clone was seen many times. The chain couples TRBV5-4 to TRBJ2-7, with 7 bases matching TRBD1. The CDR3 spans 14 residues. V dropped 0 bases and J dropped 3; count of bases not matched to a gene: 3. CDR1 and CDR2 (germline): SGHNT, YYREEE (reference sequence). CDR3 sequence reads: CASSLGTGGYEQYF. CDR3 DNA sequence: TGTGCCAGCAGCTTGGGGACAGGCGGCTACGAGCAGTACTTC.

This chain connects TRBV2 to TRBJ2-1; 8 bases line up with TRBD1. This CDR3 spans 15 amino acids. Germline V gives CDR1 SNHLY, CDR2 FYNNEI. The junction had 8 bases not matched to a gene; V was cut back by 3 bases and J by 7 bases. CDR3 nucleotide sequence: TGTGCCAGCAGTGATCTAGGACAGGGCTGGAATGAGCAGTTCTTC. Translation gives CASSDLGQGWNEQFF.

This clone was seen only a few times. The V and J genes are TRBV4-2 and TRBJ2-1, with 9 bases that match TRBD2. Losses at the gene ends were 3 bases for V and 8 bases for J; bases not matched to a gene: 8. The germline V gene encodes CDR1 LGHNA and CDR2 YNFKEQ. This CDR3 has 15 amino acids. The CDR3 here is CASSHGSSGIDEQFF. The CDR3 DNA reads as TGTGCCAGCAGCCATGGGTCTAGCGGGATTGATGAGCAGTTCTTC.

This sequence joins TRBV2 and TRBJ1-4, with D unclear. The CDR3 has 15 amino acids. Germline V lookup: CDR1 SNHLY, CDR2 FYNNEI. Trimming stripped 4 bases from V and 11 bases from J, with 20 bases between. CDR3 in amino acids: CASSAVREKNRKLFF. The CDR3 DNA is TGTGCCAGCAGTGCCGTCCGAGAGAAAAATAGGAAACTGTTTTTT.

This sequence joins TRBV27 and TRBJ1-1, with D uncertain. The CDR3 sequence is 15 residues long. V lost 0 bases and J lost 4, with 12 bases in between. Germline assignment: CDR1 MNHEY and CDR2 SMNVEV (reference sequence). CDR3 in amino acids: CASSLSPGMVTEAFF. As DNA, the CDR3 is TGTGCCAGCAGTTTATCACCGGGGATGGTCACTGAAGCTTTCTTT.

The chain recombines TRBV27 with TRBJ1-6; possibly TRBD1 for D (5 bases). V was pared by 5 bases and J by 7 bases, with 18 bases between. Germline V lookup: CDR1 MNHEY, CDR2 SMNVEV (reference sequence). The CDR3 extends over 16 amino acids. The CDR3 loop reads CASSPPGTPRNSPLHF. The CDR3 DNA follows: TGTGCCAGCAGTCCACCTGGGACCCCTCGGAATTCACCCCTCCACTTT.

The V gene is TRBV7-9, the J gene TRBJ1-2; 7 bases map to TRBD1. This CDR3 comprises 13 residues. Per the germline V gene, CDR1 is SEHNR and CDR2 is FQNEAQ (reference sequence). V lost 7 bases to trimming and J lost 6 bases; unmatched junction nucleotides: 8. The CDR3 loop reads CASTLQGGDGYTF. The CDR3 nucleotides are TGTGCCAGCACCCTTCAAGGGGGCGATGGCTACACCTTC.

V and J are TRBV2 and TRBJ2-5; tentative D call: TRBD2 (6 bases). The ends were cut back, 8 bases at V and 5 bases at J, with 21 bases in the middle. Germline assignment: CDR1 SNHLY and CDR2 FYNNEI. The CDR3 covers 15 residues. The CDR3 coding sequence is TGTGCCAGCGGGCAGACGCGGGACCCCCGGGAGACCCAGTACTTC. It encodes CASGQTRDPRETQYF.

The chain is built from TRBV7-2 and TRBJ1-2, with a possible D match to TRBD1 (5 bases). The CDR3 spans 12 residues. The V gene's germline CDR1 is SGHTA and CDR2 FQGNSA. Trimming pared 6 bases from V and 8 bases from J, leaving 13 bases between. The CDR3 sequence is CASRWGVRGYTF. The DNA of the CDR3 is TGTGCCAGCAGGTGGGGGGTCCGCGGCTACACCTTC.

This clone was found once. The V and J genes are TRBV6-5 and TRBJ1-2, with D possibly TRBD1 on 6 matching bases. The ends were cut back, 2 bases at V and 4 bases at J, with 14 bases in the middle. The CDR3 is 15 amino acids. Germline V lookup: CDR1 MNHEY, CDR2 SVGAGI. CDR3 region: CASSYLRGSSYGYTF. Written as DNA, the CDR3 is TGTGCCAGCAGTTACCTCAGGGGATCGAGCTATGGCTACACCTTC.

The chain joins TRBV7-8 to TRBJ2-7; D not resolved. The CDR3 sequence is 12 residues long. The germline V gene encodes CDR1 SGHVS and CDR2 FQNEAQ. The V end lost 0 bases, the J end lost 6 bases, and 6 bases lay between the germline ends. DNA for the CDR3: TGTGCCAGCAGCTTAGCCTTCGCCGAGCAGTACTTC. Its protein is CASSLAFAEQYF.